Below, one T cell receptor beta chain is given with its context. Its antigen is currently unknown. Authors' processing steps: Productive clonotypes were detectable down to 2.59 x 10-5 frequency. Libraries were prepared by immunoSEQ multiplex PCR; TCRdb keeps only in-frame clonotypes and omits some of them. V and J calls and clone size are copied from that table; D and trimming were computed from the DNA. The sample carries over 35,000 clones, 80% to 90% recorded once. These data are taken from a study of STAT5B mutations in CD4+ large granular lymphocyte leukemia. Overall study results and limits: Patient CD4-sorted repertoires stayed more clonal than healthy ones after leukemic-clone removal. No patients shared main leukemic clonotypes, though 25% to 30% appeared at low frequency elsewhere. TRBV06-family usage was enriched in top patient clones (8/27) versus controls (2/35).

Germline V gene data show CDR1 as GTSNPN and CDR2 as SVGIG (reference sequence). V was trimmed by 1 base and J by 2 bases, leaving 9 bases between them. The CDR3 is made up of 14 amino acids. The source material was CD4+ T cells from blood buffy coats. The chain employs TRBV30 and TRBJ1-5; D is unresolved. The clonotype comes from a human donor in good health. In nucleotides, the CDR3 is TGTGCCTGGAGTGCGACGGTTGGCAATCAGCCCCAGCATTTT. This codes for CAWSATVGNQPQHF.